The sequence of this T cell receptor beta chain was determined in a study of shared clonotypes between healthy human individuals. General study findings and limits: Blood was the only sampled material, and tissue repertoires likely differ. The sharing of about 5.3% of naive CD4 clonotypes was seen across several donors. In contrast to clonotypes shared by all four donors, non-shared clonotypes had lower generation probabilities.

Germline V gene lookup returns CDR1 SGHRS and CDR2 YFSETQ. The CDR3 runs 15 residues. V was shortened by 4 bases and J by 0 bases, with 14 bases between the two germline ends. At a deep level, the assay was run. Generated by immunoSEQ multiplex PCR, the TCRdb table keeps only in-frame clones and is missing some. The data contain a few million clones, 80% to 95% of them singletons. As concerns this clone: Its matching antigen is unknown.

This receptor was obtained from a man in his late teens or twenties in good health. Some clones in this sample may be carry-over from other donors' samples. V is TRBV5-1 and J is TRBJ2-7; D not certain. Input material: naive CD4+ T cells from PBMCs. The subset here: CD45RA+ positively selected. The CDR3 DNA sequence: TGCGCCAGCAGCGTCGACCCGTCCTTCTCCTACGAGCAGTACTTC. It yields the protein CASSVDPSFSYEQYF.